One and the same sample provided the 7 T cell receptor beta chains below, sequenced in a study of shared clonotypes between healthy human individuals (dated by TCRdb to 2020 to 2021). To prepare the library, the immunoSEQ multiplex PCR assay was applied. TCRdb's version of the immuneACCESS table is confined to in-frame rearrangements and falls short of the full clone set. An unresolved V gene accounts for under half of the shortfall where checked; the remainder is of unknown origin. Counted in this sample were roughly 2.1 million clones; around 93% of them appeared once. More than 1.5% of the sample is held by the ten biggest clonotypes. For the CD8 naive samples, CD45RO-negative cells were positively selected for CCR7, yielding a CD45RA+CCR7+ population from which TemRA cells were excluded. Input material: naive CD8+ T cells from PBMCs. What this sample's cell subset or site label stands for: CD45RA+CCR7+. These receptors were taken from a man aged 18 to 29 in good health. Some clones in this sample may be carry-over from other donors' samples.

The chain employs TRBV6-5 and TRBJ2-1; D gene ambiguous. CDR1 MNHEY and CDR2 SVGAGI come from the germline V gene. CDR3 size: 13 residues. The V and J ends lost 5 bases and 7 bases respectively, with 12 bases between them. As DNA, the CDR3 is TGTGCCAGCAGTCCCTCTGCGCGTAATGAGCAGTTCTTC. Amino acid sequence: CASSPSARNEQFF.

This chain links TRBV16 with TRBJ2-5; no definite D call. Germline V gene data show CDR1 as KGHSY and CDR2 as FQNENV. CDR3 size: 15 residues. Trimming left V 4 bases short and J 0 bases short, with 12 bases between. CDR3 residues: CASSLSPVYQETQYF. CDR3 sequence (DNA): TGTGCCAGCAGCCTCTCGCCAGTGTACCAAGAGACCCAGTACTTC. Full variable domain (remainder filled in from reference TRBV16 and TRBJ2-5): GEEVAQTPKHLVRGEGQKAKLYCAPIKGHSYVFWYQQVLKNEFKFLISFQNENVFDETGMPKERFSAKCLPNSPCSLEIQATKLEDSAVYFCASSLSPVYQETQYFGPGTRLLVL.

This clone was observed once. The chain uses TRBV10-3 and TRBJ2-4; D assignment may be TRBD1 or TRBD2 (5 bases each). Trimming stripped 0 bases from V and 1 base from J, with 7 bases between. Germline V gene lookup returns CDR1 ENHRY and CDR2 SYGVKD. The CDR3 is 15 residues long. CDR3 residues: CAISESGDAKNIQYF. The CDR3 bases are TGTGCCATCAGTGAGTCTGGGGACGCCAAAAACATTCAGTACTTC.

J is TRBJ2-7 and V is TRBV29-1; maybe TRBD2 (6 bases). Germline CDR1 and CDR2: SQVTM and ANQGSEA. Trimming shortened V by 6 bases and J by 3 bases, and 15 bases separated the two germline ends. The CDR3 length is 13 residues. The CDR3 nucleotides are TGCAGCGTCCTGGGAGGCCGCCTCTACGAGCAGTACTTC. This gives the protein CSVLGGRLYEQYF.

V gene TRBV5-4 combines with J gene TRBJ1-1, with no clear D. With 6 bases removed from V and 5 bases from J, the gap between germline ends came to 14 bases. Germline loops: CDR1 SGHNT, CDR2 YYREEE (reference sequence). This CDR3 comprises 13 residues. The CDR3 bases are TGTGCCAGCATCTCTGACTACCGAACTGAAGCTTTCTTT. The encoded protein is CASISDYRTEAFF. The full variable domain, with the rest looked up from reference TRBV5-4 and TRBJ1-1, is ETGVTQSPTHLIKTRGQQVTLRCSSQSGHNTVSWYQQALGQGPQFIFQYYREEENGRGNFPPRFSGLQFPNYSSELNVNALELDDSALYLCASISDYRTEAFFGQGTRLTVV.

The chain joins TRBV7-9 to TRBJ1-2; TRBD1 is a possible D gene (5 bases). The CDR3 spans 18 residues. V gave up 4 bases and J gave up 1 base, with 22 bases separating them. Germline CDR1 is SEHNR and CDR2 is FQNEAQ (reference sequence). The CDR3 loop reads CASSSAAVGASFNYGYTF. DNA of the CDR3: TGTGCCAGCAGCTCAGCAGCCGTCGGGGCGTCATTTAACTATGGCTACACCTTC.

The rearrangement links TRBV29-1 to TRBJ2-3; 7 bases align to TRBD2. The CDR3 extends over 15 amino acids. The J segment lost 2 bases and the V segment lost 7 bases, leaving 12 bases of the junction unmatched. The germline V gene has CDR1 SQVTM and CDR2 ANQGSEA. The CDR3 DNA is TGCAGCGCACCCCCGTGGGAGCGGGACACAGATACGCAGTATTTT. It specifies CSAPPWERDTDTQYF.